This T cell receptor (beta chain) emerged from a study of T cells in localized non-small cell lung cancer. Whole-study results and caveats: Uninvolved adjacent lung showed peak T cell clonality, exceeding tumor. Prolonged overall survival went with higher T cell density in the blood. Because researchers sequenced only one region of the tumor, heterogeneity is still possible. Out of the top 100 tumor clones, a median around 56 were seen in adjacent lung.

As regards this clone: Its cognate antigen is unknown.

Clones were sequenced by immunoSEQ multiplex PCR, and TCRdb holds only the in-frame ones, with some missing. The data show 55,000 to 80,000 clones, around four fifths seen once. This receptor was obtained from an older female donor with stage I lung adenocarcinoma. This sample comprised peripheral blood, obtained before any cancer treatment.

CDR3 amino acids: CASSVQGGTEAFF. As DNA, the CDR3 is TGCGCCAGCAGTGTACAGGGGGGAACTGAAGCTTTCTTT. The chain is built from TRBV10-1 and TRBJ1-1; the match to TRBD1 covers 8 bases. The V segment lost 4 bases and the J segment 5 bases; nucleotides outside the gene matches: 3. CDR1 WNHNN and CDR2 SYGVQD come from the germline V gene (reference sequence). The CDR3 loop spans 13 amino acids.